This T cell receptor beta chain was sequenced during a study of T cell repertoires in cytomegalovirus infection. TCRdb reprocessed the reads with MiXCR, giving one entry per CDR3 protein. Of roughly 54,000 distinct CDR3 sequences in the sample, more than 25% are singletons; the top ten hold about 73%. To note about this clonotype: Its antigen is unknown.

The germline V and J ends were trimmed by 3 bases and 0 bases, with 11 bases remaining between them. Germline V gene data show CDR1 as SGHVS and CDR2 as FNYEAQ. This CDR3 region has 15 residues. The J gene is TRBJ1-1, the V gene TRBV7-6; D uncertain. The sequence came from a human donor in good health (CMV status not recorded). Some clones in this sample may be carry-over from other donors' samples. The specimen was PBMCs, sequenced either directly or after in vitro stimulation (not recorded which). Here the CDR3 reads CASSFMGGLNTEAFF. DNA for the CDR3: TGTGCCAGCAGCTTTATGGGAGGGTTGAACACTGAAGCTTTCTTT.